Its frequency marks the clone carrying this TCR beta chain as medium-sized. At roughly 300,000 cells each, triplicate sorts were carried out for each CD8+ T cell subset. CD45RO-CCR7+CD27+CD95- cells counted as naive CD8+ T cells. This specimen comes from a study of CXCR3-negative and CXCR3-positive naive CD8 T cells. This CDR3 region has 15 residues. The germline gives CDR1 SGHKS, CDR2 YYEKEE (reference sequence). UMI-labeled 5' RACE yielded the TRB cDNA libraries. TCRdb re-called the 5' RACE reads, yielding one record per CDR3 amino acid sequence without DNA. Reported are about 6,700 distinct CDR3 sequences; the ten largest clones contain around 1.6%.

The source material was naive CXCR3- CD8+ T cells from blood. The sample's subset: CD45RO-CCR7+CD27+CD95- naive CD8+ T cells lacking CXCR3 (TNR3-). The chain is built from TRBV5-5 and TRBJ2-3; TCRdb proposes TRBD2, but this gene call is untestable without DNA. The receptor comes from a human donor in good health. Some clones in this sample may be carry-over from other donors' samples. CDR3 amino acids: CASTTGSGSPDTQYF.